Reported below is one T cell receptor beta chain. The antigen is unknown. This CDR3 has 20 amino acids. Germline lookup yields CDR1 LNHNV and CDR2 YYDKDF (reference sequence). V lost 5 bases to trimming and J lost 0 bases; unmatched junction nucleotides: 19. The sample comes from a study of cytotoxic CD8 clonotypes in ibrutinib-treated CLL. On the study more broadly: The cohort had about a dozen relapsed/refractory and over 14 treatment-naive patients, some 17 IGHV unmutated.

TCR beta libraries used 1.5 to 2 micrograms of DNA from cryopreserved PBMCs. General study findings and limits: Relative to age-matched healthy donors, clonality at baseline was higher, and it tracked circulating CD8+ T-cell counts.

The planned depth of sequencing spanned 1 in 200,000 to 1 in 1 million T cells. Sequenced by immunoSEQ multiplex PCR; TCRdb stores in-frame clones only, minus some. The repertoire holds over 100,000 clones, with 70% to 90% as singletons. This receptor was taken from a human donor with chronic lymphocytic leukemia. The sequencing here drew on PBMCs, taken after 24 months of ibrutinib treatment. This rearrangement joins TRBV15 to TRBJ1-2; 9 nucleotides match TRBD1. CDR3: CATSSPGGGQGENPNYGYTF. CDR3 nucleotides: TGTGCCACCAGCTCCCCTGGGGGGGGACAGGGTGAGAACCCTAACTATGGCTACACCTTC. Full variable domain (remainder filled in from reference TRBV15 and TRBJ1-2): DAMVIQNPRYQVTQFGKPVTLSCSQTLNHNVMYWYQQKSSQAPKLLFHYYDKDFNNEADTPDNFQSRRPNTSFCFLDIRSPGLGDTAMYLCATSSPGGGQGENPNYGYTFGSGTRLTVV.